This record concerns one TCR beta chain sequence. This specimen comes from a study of T cells in tumors after PD-1 blockade. About the research overall: Patients had no prior checkpoint blockade, systemic immunosuppressants, or anti-cancer therapy within 4 weeks. Blood samples averaged around 110,000 templates (range about 21,000-260,000) and approximately 37,000 unique clonotypes.

Genomic DNA template from tumor biopsies or peripheral blood, roughly 600 ng to 6,500 ng input. Assay used: immunoSEQ multiplex PCR; TCRdb lists only in-frame clones, some missing. The sample lists about 60,000 clones; less than 85% were seen once. With 1 base removed from V and 0 bases from J, the gap between germline ends came to 14 bases. In germline, CDR1 is LNHNV, CDR2 YYDKDF (reference sequence). The CDR3 spans 17 residues. Here the sequenced sample was PBMCs, taken after anti-PD-1 treatment. The sequence was obtained from a human donor with basal cell carcinoma. This chain connects TRBV15 to TRBJ2-3; D may match TRBD1 or TRBD2 (6 bases each). In nucleotides, the CDR3 is TGTGCCACCAGCAGAGGGGGCGGGACAAGGAGCACAGATACGCAGTATTTT. Translating gives CATSRGGGTRSTDTQYF.